Below, 2 T cell receptor beta chains from the same sample are listed, as sequenced in a study of post-analysis software for immune sequencing data. Study-level findings and limits: Included in a set of about 5 TRBV segments more frequent in patients than controls were TRBV5-6, TRBV5-1 and TRBV20-1.

cDNA libraries of TCR beta carried unique molecular identifiers. TCRdb re-called the PCR reads with MiXCR, one entry per CDR3 protein. The sample has fewer than 850,000 distinct CDR3 sequences; about 45% are singletons. Their cognate antigens are unknown. What was sequenced was blood. All receptors come from a girl between 10 and 17 years old with multiple sclerosis.

The CDR3 sequence is CASRSGPYNEQFF. DNA of the CDR3: TGTGCCAGCAGGTCGGGCCCCTACAATGAGCAGTTCTTC. The chain links TRBV12-3 or TRBV12-4 to TRBJ2-1; D is undetermined. Trimming cost V 6 bases and J 2 bases, with 8 bases left between them. This CDR3 has 13 residues.

This clonotype appeared a few times. The chain couples TRBV10-3 to TRBJ1-5; possible D gene TRBD1, 6 bases. Deletions cut 10 bases from V and 5 bases from J, with 18 bases between. Germline lookup yields CDR1 ENHRY and CDR2 SYGVKD. This CDR3 is 14 amino acids long. Written as DNA, the CDR3 is TGTGCCACCGCAACGGAGGGGGGTGATCAGCCCCAGCATTTT. This translates into CATATEGGDQPQHF.